This T cell receptor (beta chain) was documented in a study of blood T cell repertoires in COVID-19. Source study methods: Estimation of nucleated cell counts was performed using reference gene primer amplification. Produced via immunoSEQ multiplex PCR; TCRdb's table is partial and in-frame only. The DNA was the basis for D and trimming; V, J and clone size are from that table. The table includes 150,000 to 200,000 clones, more than 90% detected once. CDR3 size: 13 residues. The V end lost 7 bases, the J end lost 4 bases, and 11 bases lay between the germline ends. Germline lookup yields CDR1 MNHEY and CDR2 SVGAGI.

Material for sequencing was peripheral blood. The TCR originated in a middle-aged man with acute or convalescent COVID-19. This chain links TRBV6-5 with TRBJ1-5; TRBD1 is a possible D gene (6 bases). The chain's CDR3 is CASILTGNQPQHF. The CDR3 DNA sequence: TGTGCCAGCATCTTAACAGGGAATCAGCCCCAGCATTTT.